The TCR beta chain described here comes from a study of cytomegalovirus exposure and HLA in healthy donors. As to this clone: Its target is unknown.

Study observations and caveats: The investigators catalogued 150 to 200 TCR beta chains as cytomegalovirus-associated.

The CDR3 contains 20 residues. Germline loops: CDR1 LNHNV, CDR2 YYDKDF (reference sequence). J lost 3 bases, V lost 2 bases, and 19 bases had no gene match. Method: immunoSEQ multiplex PCR; TCRdb's copy keeps in-frame clones and lacks some. The sample shows about 160,000 clones, roughly 90% of them seen only once. The clonotype comes from a woman between 18 and 29 years old in good health and CMV-seronegative. Sequenced sample: PBMCs. The V gene is TRBV15, the J gene TRBJ2-3; 8 bases are a match to TRBD2. The CDR3 sequence is CATSRPPAEAGGGWTDTQYF. Written as DNA, the CDR3 is TGTGCCACCAGCAGACCCCCCGCTGAGGCGGGGGGCGGGTGGACAGATACGCAGTATTTT.